The 16 T cell receptor beta chains below were found in one sample sequenced in a study of naive CD8 T cells in extremely preterm neonates. Without labor or membrane rupture, elective cesareans at about 35-43 weeks supplied term cord blood. The repertoire was sequenced with immunoSEQ multiplex PCR; TCRdb's copy has only in-frame clones and lacks some. The data contain about 7,300 clones, more than 85% of them singletons. Input material: naive CD8+ T cells from cord blood. The origin of the receptors is a newborn in good health.

The rearrangement joins TRBV13 to TRBJ2-7; D ambiguous. CDR1 is PRHDT and CDR2 is FYEKMQ in the germline V gene (reference sequence). Trimming took 6 bases from V and 2 from J, leaving 11 bases between them. The CDR3 is 13 amino acids. The CDR3 sequence: CASSSGLAYEQYF. The CDR3 coding sequence is TGTGCCAGCAGTTCGGGTCTAGCCTACGAGCAGTACTTC.

The genes are TRBV12-5 and TRBJ2-2; a possible D gene is TRBD1 (6 bases). Looked up from germline, CDR1 is LGHNT and CDR2 is FRNRAP. Trimming took off 5 bases at V and 0 bases at J, with 19 bases between the two ends. This CDR3 contains 18 residues. CDR3 in amino acids: CASGHPTGTRPNTGELFF. Here the CDR3 DNA reads TGTGCTAGTGGTCACCCCACAGGGACGCGCCCGAACACCGGGGAGCTGTTTTTT.

This chain joins TRBV5-6 and TRBJ1-1; 7 bases line up with TRBD1. The ends lost 6 bases at V and 3 bases at J; junction bases unmatched: 23. CDR1 and CDR2 from the germline V gene are SGHDT and YYEEEE. This CDR3 has 19 residues. The CDR3 region is CASIRKGGQVRGWDTEAFF. Written as DNA, the CDR3 is TGTGCCAGCATCCGGAAGGGAGGACAGGTGCGCGGCTGGGACACTGAAGCTTTCTTT.

J is TRBJ2-7 and V is TRBV20-1; D possibly corresponds to TRBD2 (6 bases). The length of the CDR3 is 11 residues. V was shortened by 3 bases and J by 4 bases, with 7 bases between the two germline ends. Per the germline V gene, CDR1 is DFQATT and CDR2 is SNEGSKA (reference sequence). The CDR3 region is CSAREGYEQYF. In DNA, the CDR3 is TGCAGTGCTAGGGAGGGTTACGAGCAGTACTTC.

The V call is TRBV2, the J call TRBJ1-3, with D unclear. The CDR3 totals 14 residues. V was clipped by 4 bases and J by 0 bases, with 7 bases between them. CDR1 and CDR2 (germline): SNHLY, FYNNEI. The CDR3 loop reads CASSGGSSGNTIYF. CDR3 coding DNA: TGTGCCAGCAGTGGCGGATCCTCTGGAAACACCATATATTTT.

This clone has just a few counts. The chain employs TRBV5-6 and TRBJ1-2, with D maybe TRBD1 (6 bases). V was clipped by 2 bases and J by 7 bases, with 9 bases between them. Germline CDR1 and CDR2: SGHDT and YYEEEE. This CDR3 region has 12 residues. CDR3 coding DNA: TGTGCCAGCAGCTTAGGGGGTGGTGGCTACACCTTC. Translated: CASSLGGGGYTF.

The rearrangement uses TRBV19 and TRBJ2-7, with 12 bases fitting TRBD1. V dropped 2 bases and J dropped 5; count of bases not matched to a gene: 7. Germline CDR1 LNHDA, CDR2 SQIVND (reference sequence). The CDR3 is 16 residues long. CDR3 nucleotide sequence: TGTGCCAGTAGTATATATTCGGGGACAGGGGGCAACGAGCAGTACTTC. Protein sequence: CASSIYSGTGGNEQYF.

The rearrangement uses TRBV15 and TRBJ1-6; D is unresolved. In germline, CDR1 is LNHNV, CDR2 YYDKDF (reference sequence). V was cut by 0 bases and J by 0 bases, with 12 bases left in between. The CDR3 is 18 residues long. DNA of the CDR3: TGTGCCACCAGCAGAGATCCCCTTACTAGCTCCTATAATTCACCCCTCCACTTT. Translated: CATSRDPLTSSYNSPLHF.

The chain links TRBV30 to TRBJ2-7; 12 nucleotides line up with TRBD2. CDR1 is GTSNPN, CDR2 SVGIG, per germline (reference sequence). The ends lost 3 bases at V and 6 bases at J; junction bases unmatched: 3. The CDR3 runs 13 residues. CDR3 residues: CAWRMTSGSEQYF. The CDR3 nucleotides read TGTGCCTGGAGGATGACTAGCGGGAGCGAGCAGTACTTC. The full variable domain, completed using reference TRBV30 and TRBJ2-7, is SQTIHQWPATLVQPVGSPLSLECTVEGTSNPNLYWYRQAAGRGLQLLFYSVGIGQISSEVPQNLSASRPQDRQFILSSKKLLLSDSGFYLCAWRMTSGSEQYFGPGTRLTVT.

This clone was picked up a small number of times. Here the CDR3 reads CASSPGSATYEQYF. For the CDR3, the DNA is TGCGCCAGCAGCCCCGGGAGCGCTACCTACGAGCAGTACTTC. The rearrangement uses TRBV4-1 and TRBJ2-7; TRBD2 is a possible D gene (6 bases). V gave up 4 bases and J gave up 2 bases, with 12 bases separating them. This CDR3 contains 14 residues. Germline V CDR1 and CDR2: MGHRA, YSYEKL.

This chain connects TRBV4-1 to TRBJ1-1; TRBD1 aligns across 10 bases. Germline CDR1 is MGHRA and CDR2 is YSYEKL. CDR3 size: 15 residues. Trimming at V came to 2 bases and at J to 1 base, leaving 1 base not matched to a gene. The CDR3 coding sequence is TGCGCCAGCAGCCAACGGGACAGGGGGAACACTGAAGCTTTCTTT. It yields the protein CASSQRDRGNTEAFF.

This chain joins TRBV2 and TRBJ2-7; no firm D call. V was clipped by 6 bases and J by 3 bases, with 3 bases between them. Per germline, CDR1 SNHLY and CDR2 FYNNEI. The CDR3 length is 10 residues. The CDR3: CASSRYEQYF. Here the CDR3 DNA reads TGTGCCAGCAGCCGCTACGAGCAGTACTTC.

The rearrangement uses TRBV4-1 and TRBJ2-5; tentatively, D is TRBD2 (5 bases). The J call may not be correct, given that the DNA end is closer to TRBJ2-7. This CDR3 has 15 residues. Germline V gives CDR1 MGHRA, CDR2 YSYEKL. The CDR3 bases are TGCGCCAGCAGCCAAGCCCCGGGGATCTCCTACGAGCAGTACTTC. Translated: CASSQAPGISYEQYF.

This chain uses TRBV11-2 with TRBJ1-5, with D hard to call. V lost 0 bases to trimming and J lost 0 bases, with 6 bases between them. The CDR3 totals 15 residues. The germline V gene has CDR1 SGHAT and CDR2 FQNNGV. CDR3 sequence (DNA): TGTGCCAGCAGCTTAGACACTTTTAGCAATCAGCCCCAGCATTTT. The encoded protein is CASSLDTFSNQPQHF. Together with reference TRBV11-2 and TRBJ1-5, the CDR3 gives the full variable domain: EAGVAQSPRYKIIEKRQSVAFWCNPISGHATLYWYQQILGQGPKLLIQFQNNGVVDDSQLPKDRFSAERLKGVDSTLKIQPAKLEDSAVYLCASSLDTFSNQPQHFGDGTRLSIL.

This clone appeared once. The CDR3: CAWSGVEGLNQPQHF. CDR3 DNA sequence: TGTGCCTGGAGTGGAGTGGAGGGCCTAAATCAGCCCCAGCATTTT. This chain uses TRBV30 with TRBJ1-5; unclear D gene. Trimming pared 1 base from V and 4 bases from J, leaving 14 bases between. The CDR3 extends over 15 amino acids. The germline gives CDR1 GTSNPN, CDR2 SVGIG (reference sequence).

The chain carries TRBV15 and TRBJ1-2; weak D call: TRBD1 (6 bases). The germline V and J ends were trimmed by 0 bases and 6 bases, with 14 bases remaining between them. From germline, CDR1 is LNHNV and CDR2 YYDKDF (reference sequence). The CDR3 contains 15 residues. CDR3 sequence: CATSRDSGGTDGYTF. As DNA, the CDR3 is TGTGCCACCAGCAGAGATTCGGGGGGCACGGATGGCTACACCTTC.